This TCR beta chain appears in the sequencing data of a study of blood T cell repertoires in COVID-19. Source study methods: Cell counts per sample came from amplifying reference gene primers. Sequencing used immunoSEQ multiplex PCR; TCRdb keeps in-frame clones, though not all of them. That table furnishes V, J and clone size, whereas the DNA furnished D and trimming. This repertoire shows about 380,000 clones, 88% found once; its top ten account for more than 1%. Cohort 3 recovered donors had two negative PCRs, clearance, or symptom resolution. J was trimmed by 4 bases and V by 4 bases; bases with no gene match: 8. Germline lookup yields CDR1 LGHDT and CDR2 YNNKEL (reference sequence). The CDR3 is made up of 15 amino acids.

The TCR comes from a woman in her late teens or twenties who had recovered from COVID-19. This chain joins TRBV3-1 (or the pseudogene TRBV3-2) and TRBJ2-7; 9 bases map to TRBD1. Sequenced input: PBMCs or T cells enriched from blood (not recorded which). CDR3 sequence reads: CASSPPGTGFYEQYF. DNA for the CDR3: TGTGCCAGCAGCCCCCCGGGGACAGGGTTTTACGAGCAGTACTTC.